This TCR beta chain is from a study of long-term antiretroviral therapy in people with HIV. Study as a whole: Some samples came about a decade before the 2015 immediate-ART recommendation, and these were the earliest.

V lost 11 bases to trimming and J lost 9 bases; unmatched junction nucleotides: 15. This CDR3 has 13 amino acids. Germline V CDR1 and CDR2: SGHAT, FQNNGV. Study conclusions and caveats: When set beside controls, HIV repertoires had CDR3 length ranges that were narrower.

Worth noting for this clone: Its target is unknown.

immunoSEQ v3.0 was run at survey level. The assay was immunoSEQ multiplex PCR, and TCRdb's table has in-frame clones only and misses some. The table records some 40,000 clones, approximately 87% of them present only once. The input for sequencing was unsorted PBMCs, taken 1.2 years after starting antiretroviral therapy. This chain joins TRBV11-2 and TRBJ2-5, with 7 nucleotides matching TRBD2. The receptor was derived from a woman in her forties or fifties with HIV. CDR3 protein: CAATPTAGMAQYF. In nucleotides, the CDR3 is TGTGCCGCCACCCCTACAGCGGGGATGGCCCAGTACTTC.